This T cell receptor (beta chain) was retrieved from a study of glioma-infiltrating T cells after dendritic cell vaccination. Whole-study context: Autologous tumor lysate-pulsed dendritic cell vaccination was given between the early 2000s and the early 2010s.

None of the glioblastoma patients had an isocitrate dehydrogenase mutation. On this clone itself: Its target is not known.

Germline CDR1 and CDR2: MNHNS and SASEGT. There are 14 residues in the CDR3. V lost 2 bases to trimming and J lost 5 bases, with 9 bases between them. Study results and caveats: Longer survival after dendritic cell vaccination followed higher pretreatment TIL content.

Primers: 60 V beta forward and 13 J beta reverse. TCRdb's table, derived via immunoSEQ multiplex PCR, lists solely in-frame clones and lacks some. The table records about 73,000 clones, roughly four fifths of them present only once. This clonotype was sampled from a human donor with glioblastoma. The sample in question was blood, obtained before dendritic cell vaccination. This chain connects TRBV6-1 to TRBJ2-2, with D possibly matching TRBD2 (5 bases). CDR3 in amino acids: CASSENGVTGELFF. In DNA form, the CDR3 reads TGTGCCAGCAGTGAAAACGGGGTGACCGGGGAGCTGTTTTTT.